This T cell receptor (beta chain) was sequenced for a study of T cell responses to AZD1222 COVID-19 vaccine. Sequencing used immunoSEQ multiplex PCR; TCRdb keeps in-frame clones, though not all of them. The sample lists some 130,000 clones, around 89% occurring once. This clone was found many times. Second doses that came at about 4 or about 12 weeks were put together. The source is an adult who received the AZD1222 COVID-19 vaccine. Sample: peripheral blood, taken 28 days after the second AZD1222 dose.

The CDR3 DNA reads as TGTGCTAGTGGTTGGGGGTCGATATACAATGAGCAGTTCTTC. This sequence encodes CASGWGSIYNEQFF. The chain combines TRBV12-5 with TRBJ2-1; D is possibly TRBD1 or TRBD2 (5 bases each). The V gene lost 4 bases and the J gene lost 4 bases, with 11 bases spanning the gap. The CDR3 extends over 14 amino acids. Germline CDR1 reads LGHNT; CDR2 reads FRNRAP.